The rows below give T cell receptor beta chains drawn from one sample of a study of shared clonotypes between healthy human individuals. Assay: immunoSEQ multiplex PCR; the TCRdb copy retains only in-frame clones and omits some. The table shows a few hundred thousand clones, with just under 97% occurring only once. Sequences were obtained from naive CD8+ T cells sorted from blood. The receptors shown here come from a woman between 25 and 40 years old in good health. CDR3s include the opening cysteine and the closing phenylalanine or tryptophan. Fields, in order: J gene, V gene, clone size, D gene, CDR3 DNA, CDR3 protein. A D gene is named only where the DNA matches it firmly. Only part of the rows carry a size: once, few, many, or a class if the clone is expanded.

TRBJ2-7 TRBV5-4 - TRBD1 TGTGCCAGCAGCTCCAGCGACAGGGACCACGAGCAGTACTTC CASSSSDRDHEQYF
TRBJ1-1 TRBV11-1 - - TGTGCCAGCAGCTTCTCTATCGCTGAAGCTTTCTTT CASSFSIAEAFF
TRBJ2-7 TRBV19 - - TGTGCCAGTAGTTCCGGACATAGCTACGAGCAGTACTTC CASSSGHSYEQYF
TRBJ2-5 TRBV7-6 - - TGTGCCAGCAGCTTATTGGTTCAAGAGACCCAGTACTTC CASSLLVQETQYF
TRBJ1-5 TRBV4-2 once - TGTGCCAGCAGCCAAGAGGATTTTAGCAATCAGCCCCAGCATTTT CASSQEDFSNQPQHF
TRBJ2-7 TRBV6-1 once - TGTGCCAGCAGGGGGGTGGACAGTGCTGTCTACGAGCAGTACTTC CASRGVDSAVYEQYF
TRBJ2-7 TRBV28 once TRBD2 TGTGCCAGCAGTCCCCCGGTGGAGCGGGAGGGTCCCTACGAGCAGTACTTC CASSPPVEREGPYEQYF
TRBJ2-7 TRBV7-9 - TRBD2 TGTGCCAGCAGCTCCGCCAAGACCTCCGGGACTAGCGTTTACGAGCAGTACTTC CASSSAKTSGTSVYEQYF
TRBJ2-1 TRBV27 - - TGTGCCAGCAGTTTGGGAGCATACAATGAGCAGTTCTTC CASSLGAYNEQFF
TRBJ1-1 TRBV4-1 - - TGCGCCAGCAGCCAGACAGACACTGAAGCTTTCTTT CASSQTDTEAFF
TRBJ2-7 TRBV20-1 - - TGCAGTGCTAGAGCAGGGGTTGAGCAGTACTTC CSARAGVEQYF
TRBJ2-7 TRBV28 - - TGTGCCAGCAGGGTAGAAAGCTCCTACGAGCAGTACTTC CASRVESSYEQYF
TRBJ2-7 TRBV18 few - TGTGCCAGCTCACCGTCGGACAGCTCCTACGAGCAGTACTTC CASSPSDSSYEQYF
TRBJ1-5 TRBV4-1 - - TGCGCCAGCAGCCAAATACAGGGACAGCCCCAGCATTTT CASSQIQGQPQHF
TRBJ2-1 TRBV2 - TRBD2 TGTGCCGTCTTCCAGGAGGTAGGGCTAGCGGGTTACAATGAGCAGTTCTTC CAVFQEVGLAGYNEQFF
TRBJ2-7 TRBV7-4 - - TGTGCCAGCAGCTTAAGCCTTATGACATTTCTCGACTCCTACGAGCAGTACTTC CASSLSLMTFLDSYEQYF
TRBJ2-7 TRBV10-2 - - TGCGCCAGCAAGGGTCGTGAACCTTACGAGCAGTACTTC CASKGREPYEQYF
TRBJ2-1 TRBV19 - - TGTGCCAGTAGTATGGGGCTGACCATGGGCAATGAGCAGTTCTTC CASSMGLTMGNEQFF
TRBJ2-5 TRBV5-1 - - TGCGCCAGCAGCGGGCGACAGACCTTACAAGAGACCCAGTACTTC CASSGRQTLQETQYF
TRBJ2-6 TRBV30 - TRBD1 TGTGCCTCGGACAGGGGAACTGGGGCCAACGTCCTGACTTTC CASDRGTGANVLTF
TRBJ2-6 TRBV5-4 - - TGTGCCAGCAGCTTTATCCCCCGGGGCGCTTCTGGGGCCAACGTCCTGACTTTC CASSFIPRGASGANVLTF
TRBJ2-1 TRBV5-6 - - TGTGCCAGCAGCACTGCGTTAGGCGGAAGGGATGAGCAGTTCTTC CASSTALGGRDEQFF
TRBJ2-7 TRBV6-1 - - TGTGCCAGCAGTGAAATAGTCAGGGTGTACGAGCAGTACTTC CASSEIVRVYEQYF
TRBJ2-7 TRBV30 - TRBD2 TGTGCCTGGAGTCGCGGACTAGCGGGAAGCTCCTACGAGCAGTACTTC CAWSRGLAGSSYEQYF
TRBJ2-7 TRBV2 - TRBD2 TGTGCCAGCAGTGAGTCCGGGCTAGCGGGAGAACTCTACGACGAGCAGTACTTC CASSESGLAGELYDEQYF
TRBJ2-7 TRBV7-9 - - TGTGCCAGCAGCTCGGATCCCGGCTTGTTTGGCGAGCAGTACTTC CASSSDPGLFGEQYF
TRBJ1-5 TRBV28 - - TGTGCCAGCAGTTTGGGTACGAATCAGCCCCAGCATTTT CASSLGTNQPQHF
TRBJ2-1 TRBV10-3 once TRBD2 TGTGCCATCATGATGAGCGGGAGGACCCACAATGAGCAGTTCTTC CAIMMSGRTHNEQFF
TRBJ2-7 TRBV5-1 once - TGCGCCAGCAGCGGTTTGGACGGGGTTTTGTCCTACGAGCAGTACTTC CASSGLDGVLSYEQYF
TRBJ1-2 TRBV19 - - TGTGCCAGTAGCGTAGAGCCGGGAATCGGAGGTGATTTCTTC CASSVEPGIGGDFF
TRBJ1-1 TRBV19 - TRBD1 TGTGCCAGTAGTATAGACCCAGGGGGAGCTTTCTTT CASSIDPGGAFF
TRBJ1-4 TRBV28 - - TGTGCCAGCAGTTTATTTGGGGGAACTAATGAAAAACTGTTTTTT CASSLFGGTNEKLFF
TRBJ1-4 TRBV11-2 - TRBD1 TGTGCCAGCAGCTTAACTCGCGGACAGGGGATTGAAAAACTGTTTTTT CASSLTRGQGIEKLFF
TRBJ2-5 TRBV29-1 - TRBD2 TGCAGCGTTGGCCCCCCCCGGCTAGCGGCAAATCAAGAGACCCAGTACTTC CSVGPPRLAANQETQYF
TRBJ2-5 TRBV5-5 once - TGTGCCAGCAGCTTGGGTCCGCCGGAGACCCAGTACTTC CASSLGPPETQYF
TRBJ2-7 TRBV4-1 - TRBD1 TGCGCCAGCAGCCCAGGGGGATACGAGCAGTACTTC CASSPGGYEQYF
TRBJ2-7 TRBV5-5 - TRBD1 TGTGCCAGCAGCTGGGTGAGTGACAGGGGTCCCTACGAGCAGTACTTC CASSWVSDRGPYEQYF
TRBJ2-3 TRBV4-1 - - TGCGCCAGCAGCCATACACCAGGGATCTCGACAGATACGCAGTATTTT CASSHTPGISTDTQYF
TRBJ2-1 TRBV5-5 - TRBD2 TGTGCCAGCAGCTTGGGGACTAGCGGGACCACCCTAGAAAATGAGCAGTTCTTC CASSLGTSGTTLENEQFF
TRBJ2-3 TRBV27 - TRBD2 TGTGCCAGCAGTGGAATACTAGCGGAACAATCAGATACGCAGTATTTT CASSGILAEQSDTQYF
TRBJ2-7 TRBV19 - - TGTGCCAGTAGTAGTTCCTTTGGGTTCAGCTACGAGCAGTACTTC CASSSSFGFSYEQYF
TRBJ2-1 TRBV7-2 once - TGTGCCAGCAGCTTAGACGGGAGCTCTTACAATGAGCAGTTCTTC CASSLDGSSYNEQFF
TRBJ2-1 TRBV7-9 - TRBD2 TGTGCCAGCAGCGGATACGGGACTAGCGGGAGCTGGGATGAGCAGTTCTTC CASSGYGTSGSWDEQFF
TRBJ2-7 TRBV27 - TRBD2 TGTGCCAGCAGTCAGACTAGCGGGTACGAGCAGTACTTC CASSQTSGYEQYF